Following are 26 T cell receptor beta chains from one sample sequenced in a study of blood T cell repertoires in COVID-19. Produced via immunoSEQ multiplex PCR; TCRdb's table is partial and in-frame only. The sample records around 40,000 clones, about 82% being singletons. The source material was peripheral blood. These receptors came from a human donor in a cohort sampled during active COVID-19.

The chain's CDR3 is CASSLERTGNSPLHF. CDR3 DNA: TGTGCCAGCAGCTTGGAAAGGACAGGGAATTCACCCCTCCACTTT. The gene calls are TRBV5-4 and TRBJ1-6, with 8 bases that match TRBD1. V shed 0 bases, J shed 7 bases, and the junction held 3 bases outside the gene matches. CDR1 and CDR2 from the germline V gene are SGHNT and YYREEE (reference sequence). This CDR3 comprises 15 residues.

The V gene is TRBV6-5, the J gene TRBJ1-1, with 7 bases identical to TRBD1. Germline-derived CDR1 and CDR2 are MNHEY and SVGAGI. After removal of 7 bases from V and 6 bases from J, the junction contained 5 bases not matched to a gene. The CDR3 has 12 residues. The CDR3 bases are TGTGCCAGCAACAGGGGAGACCCTGAAGCTTTCTTT. It is translated as CASNRGDPEAFF.

This sequence joins TRBV30 and TRBJ1-2, with D tentatively TRBD1 (5 bases). In germline, CDR1 is GTSNPN, CDR2 SVGIG (reference sequence). The CDR3 sequence is 12 residues long. Deletions cut 5 bases from V and 8 bases from J, with 15 bases between. The CDR3 is CAWGAGPWGYTF. CDR3 nucleotides: TGTGCCTGGGGGGCGGGTCCCTGGGGCTACACCTTC.

This chain joins TRBV7-9 and TRBJ1-2; D unresolved. V lost 4 bases to trimming and J lost 8 bases, with 11 bases between them. Germline V gives CDR1 SEHNR, CDR2 FQNEAQ (reference sequence). This CDR3 region has 12 residues. This chain's CDR3 is CASSSQNWGYTF. Written as DNA, the CDR3 is TGTGCCAGCAGCTCACAGAACTGGGGCTACACCTTC.

This chain joins TRBV6-5 and TRBJ2-1; 8 nucleotides line up with TRBD2. Germline CDR1 is MNHEY and CDR2 is SVGAGI. The CDR3 extends over 16 amino acids. V was pared by 2 bases and J by 3 bases, with 6 bases of the junction left unmatched. CDR3 sequence reads: CASSYGGGRNYNEQFF. DNA of the CDR3: TGTGCCAGCAGTTACGGAGGCGGGAGGAACTACAATGAGCAGTTCTTC.

This rearrangement joins TRBV3-1 (or the pseudogene TRBV3-2) to TRBJ2-7, with TRBD2 identical over 8 bases. The germline V gene encodes CDR1 LGHDT and CDR2 YNNKEL (reference sequence). V lost 1 base, J lost 2 bases, and 7 bases stayed unmatched. This CDR3 has 16 amino acids. The CDR3: CASSQGGLAAPYEQYF. The DNA of the CDR3 is TGTGCCAGCAGCCAAGGAGGACTAGCTGCCCCCTACGAGCAGTACTTC.

V gene TRBV13 combines with J gene TRBJ2-7; 10 bases match TRBD2. The germline CDR1 and CDR2 sequences are PRHDT and FYEKMQ (reference sequence). V gave up 4 bases and J gave up 4 bases; unmatched junction bases: 4. The CDR3 has 14 residues. The DNA of the CDR3 is TGTGCCAGCAGCTCGGGACTAGCGATTTACGAGCAGTACTTC. It translates to CASSSGLAIYEQYF.

V gene TRBV7-8 combines with J gene TRBJ1-2; no clear D. The V gene's germline CDR1 is SGHVS and CDR2 FQNEAQ. The V and J ends lost 5 bases and 3 bases respectively, with 7 bases between them. The CDR3 runs to 12 residues. The CDR3 sequence: CASSPNDYGYTF. The CDR3 DNA follows: TGTGCCAGCAGCCCCAATGACTATGGCTACACCTTC.

V is TRBV5-8 and J is TRBJ1-5, with 8 positions matching TRBD1. V gave up 3 bases and J gave up 4 bases; unmatched junction bases: 6. Germline V gives CDR1 SGHTS, CDR2 YDEGEE. The CDR3 length is 15 residues. The CDR3 loop is CASSSPGTGNQPQHF. CDR3 coding DNA: TGTGCCAGCAGCTCGCCGGGGACAGGTAATCAGCCCCAGCATTTT.

The chain combines TRBV6-5 with TRBJ2-7; 11 bases match TRBD1. The CDR3 is made up of 15 amino acids. The germline V gene encodes CDR1 MNHEY and CDR2 SVGAGI. The V segment lost 5 bases and the J segment 2 bases; nucleotides outside the gene matches: 5. DNA for the CDR3: TGTGCCAGCAGTACCAGGACAGGGGGCCCCTACGAGCAGTACTTC. Its translation: CASSTRTGGPYEQYF.

This chain's CDR3 is CASSSQAGGTTIYGYTF. The CDR3 DNA reads TGTGCCAGCTCATCTCAGGCAGGGGGCACTACTATCTATGGCTACACCTTC. The chain employs TRBV19 and TRBJ1-2, with TRBD1 identical over 8 bases. CDR3 length: 17 residues. V lost 9 bases, J lost 4 bases, and 19 bases stayed unmatched. Germline V lookup: CDR1 LNHDA, CDR2 SQIVND (reference sequence).

V gene TRBV5-4 combines with J gene TRBJ2-3; perhaps TRBD1 as D (5 bases). Trimming stripped 2 bases from V and 2 bases from J, with 6 bases between. The CDR3 consists of 13 residues. Germline loops: CDR1 SGHNT, CDR2 YYREEE (reference sequence). The CDR3 DNA reads as TGTGCCAGCAGCTTCAGGGCCACAGATACGCAGTATTTT. Translating it yields CASSFRATDTQYF. Drawing the rest from reference TRBV5-4 and TRBJ2-3, the complete variable domain is ETGVTQSPTHLIKTRGQQVTLRCSSQSGHNTVSWYQQALGQGPQFIFQYYREEENGRGNFPPRFSGLQFPNYSSELNVNALELDDSALYLCASSFRATDTQYFGPGTRLTVL.

The V gene is TRBV5-1, the J gene TRBJ2-5; 9 bases are a match to TRBD1. The CDR3 has 17 amino acids. The germline V gene has CDR1 SGHRS and CDR2 YFSETQ. The ends lost 0 bases at V and 3 bases at J; junction bases unmatched: 9. CDR3 in amino acids: CASSLGSLGQGEETQYF. The CDR3 DNA reads TGCGCCAGCAGCTTGGGTAGCCTGGGACAGGGCGAAGAGACCCAGTACTTC.

This clone qualifies as medium-sized (0.01 to 0.1%). J is TRBJ1-5 and V is TRBV6-2 or TRBV6-3; D is perhaps TRBD1 (5 bases). Trimming shortened V by 4 bases and J by 2 bases, and 12 bases separated the two germline ends. The germline V gene has CDR1 MNHEY and CDR2 SVGEGT. The CDR3 is made up of 15 amino acids. CDR3 in DNA: TGTGCCAGCAGTTCCATCGGGGGGGGCAATCAGCCCCAGCATTTT. Translation: CASSSIGGGNQPQHF.

The V and J genes are TRBV5-6 and TRBJ2-5; 7 bases are shared with TRBD1. From germline, CDR1 is SGHDT and CDR2 YYEEEE. J gave up 4 bases and V 5 bases, and 5 bases lay outside the gene matches. There are 13 residues in the CDR3. CDR3: CASRLGGAETQYF. CDR3 coding DNA: TGTGCCAGCAGATTAGGGGGCGCAGAGACCCAGTACTTC.

V is TRBV5-1 and J is TRBJ2-1; 7 bases are a match to TRBD2. The CDR3 spans 15 residues. Germline CDR1 SGHRS, CDR2 YFSETQ. Trimming at V came to 0 bases and at J to 4 bases, leaving 4 bases not matched to a gene. The CDR3 region is CASSLASGQYNEQFF. The CDR3 DNA is TGCGCCAGCAGCTTGGCTAGCGGACAATACAATGAGCAGTTCTTC.

The rearrangement uses TRBV11-2 and TRBJ2-5; 8 nucleotides line up with TRBD1. Germline V lookup: CDR1 SGHAT, CDR2 FQNNGV. The V gene end was trimmed by 5 bases and the J gene end by 2 bases; junction bases not matched to a gene: 4. The CDR3 runs 14 residues. The CDR3 protein is CASSPNRGQETQYF. CDR3 sequence (DNA): TGTGCCAGCAGCCCTAACAGGGGGCAAGAGACCCAGTACTTC.

The chain couples TRBV10-3 to TRBJ2-1; 11 bases are shared with TRBD2. V was clipped by 7 bases and J by 7 bases; unmatched bases: 6. The germline CDR1 and CDR2 sequences are ENHRY and SYGVKD. CDR3 size: 14 residues. The CDR3 loop is CAINVAGGGNEQFF. The CDR3 DNA reads as TGTGCCATCAATGTAGCGGGAGGGGGAAATGAGCAGTTCTTC.

The V call is TRBV19, the J call TRBJ2-2, with 8 nucleotides matching TRBD2. The length of the CDR3 is 15 residues. Trimming removed 7 bases from V and 4 bases from J; junction bases left unmatched: 8. From germline, CDR1 is LNHDA and CDR2 SQIVND (reference sequence). The CDR3 spells CASTPAGEFTGELFF. Written as DNA, the CDR3 is TGTGCCAGTACCCCAGCGGGGGAGTTCACCGGGGAGCTGTTTTTT.

This chain links TRBV7-6 with TRBJ2-1, with a weak D call TRBD2 (5 bases). V lost 0 bases and J 2 bases, leaving 11 bases between the germline ends. Per germline, CDR1 SGHVS and CDR2 FNYEAQ. The CDR3 length is 16 residues. The CDR3 nucleotides are TGTGCCAGCAGCTTAGCGGAGGTTTTGACCTACAATGAGCAGTTCTTC. It is translated as CASSLAEVLTYNEQFF.

The chain is built from TRBV5-6 and TRBJ2-1; weak D call: TRBD2 (6 bases). Trimming removed 1 base at V and 3 bases at J, with 8 bases between. Germline-derived CDR1 and CDR2 are SGHDT and YYEEEE. The CDR3 runs 14 residues. The CDR3 region is CASSLNSGYNEQFF. The CDR3 DNA reads TGTGCCAGCAGCTTGAATAGCGGCTACAATGAGCAGTTCTTC.

The rearrangement uses TRBV2 and TRBJ2-7; D perhaps matches TRBD1 (6 bases). The length of the CDR3 is 14 residues. V was pared by 7 bases and J by 2 bases, with 15 bases between. Germline CDR1 SNHLY, CDR2 FYNNEI. The CDR3, as DNA: TGTGCCAGCAATAATGGACAGAGAACCTACGAGCAGTACTTC. As protein: CASNNGQRTYEQYF.

The CDR3 loop is CASSPSTGLTYNEQFF. CDR3 nucleotides: TGTGCCAGCTCACCCTCGACAGGCCTTACCTACAATGAGCAGTTCTTC. The chain is built from TRBV18 and TRBJ2-1; D may be TRBD1 (6 bases). This CDR3 spans 16 amino acids. In germline, CDR1 is KGHSH, CDR2 LQKENI. V was pared by 3 bases and J by 2 bases, with 14 bases between.

The genes are TRBV7-6 and TRBJ2-1; 11 positions agree with TRBD1. The CDR3 is 16 residues long. Germline-derived CDR1 and CDR2 are SGHVS and FNYEAQ. V shed 5 bases and J 9 bases; nucleotides not matched to a gene: 12. This CDR3 reads CASSHRTGGERGEQFF. The CDR3 bases are TGTGCCAGCAGCCATCGGACAGGGGGCGAAAGGGGTGAGCAGTTCTTC.

The J gene is TRBJ1-2, the V gene TRBV5-4, with D unclear. Trimming shortened V by 4 bases and J by 8 bases, and 9 bases separated the two germline ends. The CDR3 contains 11 residues. CDR1 is SGHNT and CDR2 is YYREEE in the germline V gene (reference sequence). DNA for the CDR3: TGTGCCAGCAGCCCCTCTCTGGGCTACACCTTC. Encoded protein: CASSPSLGYTF.

This chain connects TRBV7-8 to TRBJ1-1; the D gene is possibly TRBD1 (5 bases). This CDR3 has 16 residues. V shed 0 bases and J shed 4 bases, with 15 bases lying between them. CDR1 is SGHVS, CDR2 FQNEAQ, per germline. As DNA, the CDR3 is TGTGCCAGCAGCTTAGCTCCTTGGCAGGGAGGCACTGAAGCTTTCTTT. The encoded protein is CASSLAPWQGGTEAFF.